The 13 T cell receptor beta chains below come from one sample, sequenced in a study of long-term antiretroviral therapy in people with HIV. The assay used was immunoSEQ (version v3.0), run at survey level. Method: immunoSEQ multiplex PCR; TCRdb's copy keeps in-frame clones and lacks some. Among just over 35,000 clones, 80% to 90% were seen once, and the ten largest hold 10% to 13%. Here the sequenced sample was unsorted PBMCs, taken 2.2 years after starting antiretroviral therapy. The receptors here all came from a man aged 18 to 35 with HIV.

The chain is built from TRBV27 and TRBJ1-2; no firm D call. Looked up from germline, CDR1 is MNHEY and CDR2 is SMNVEV (reference sequence). The ends were cut back, 6 bases at V and 4 bases at J, with 9 bases in the middle. The CDR3 length is 12 residues. The CDR3 DNA reads TGTGCCAGCAGAGGCGGTAGCTATGGCTACACCTTC. It translates to CASRGGSYGYTF.

V is TRBV29-1 and J is TRBJ2-7, with D tentatively TRBD1 (5 bases). The germline V gene has CDR1 SQVTM and CDR2 ANQGSEA. Trimming stripped 6 bases from V and 1 base from J, with 16 bases between. This CDR3 contains 14 residues. The CDR3 protein is CSVTVWAGSYEQYF. CDR3 nucleotides: TGCAGCGTCACCGTGTGGGCAGGGTCCTACGAGCAGTACTTC.

The chain employs TRBV19 and TRBJ2-1; no clear D gene. The length of the CDR3 is 13 residues. The V gene lost 7 bases and the J gene lost 10 bases, with 17 bases spanning the gap. Germline-derived CDR1 and CDR2 are LNHDA and SQIVND (reference sequence). CDR3: CASISEPGMEQFF. CDR3 sequence (DNA): TGTGCCAGTATCTCAGAACCCGGCATGGAGCAGTTCTTC.

The J gene is TRBJ2-7, the V gene TRBV7-2; D remains unclear. Looked up from germline, CDR1 is SGHTA and CDR2 is FQGNSA. The CDR3 runs 12 residues. V lost 1 base and J 3 bases, leaving 4 bases between the germline ends. CDR3 residues: CASSLGDYEQYF. Written as DNA, the CDR3 is TGTGCCAGCAGCTTAGGGGACTACGAGCAGTACTTC. The variable domain in full, with the rest retrieved from reference TRBV7-2 and TRBJ2-7, is GAGVSQSPSNKVTEKGKDVELRCDPISGHTALYWYRQSLGQGLEFLIYFQGNSAPDKSGLPSDRFSAERTGGSVSTLTIQRTQQEDSAVYLCASSLGDYEQYFGPGTRLTVT.

The V gene is TRBV29-1, the J gene TRBJ1-2, with 11 bases identical to TRBD1. The CDR3 has 15 residues. Germline values: CDR1 SQVTM, CDR2 ANQGSEA. The V segment lost 5 bases and the J segment 1 base; nucleotides outside the gene matches: 6. Here the CDR3 DNA reads TGCAGCGTTACAGCCGGGACAGGGGGTAACTATGGCTACACCTTC. Its translation is CSVTAGTGGNYGYTF.

The chain couples TRBV4-1 to TRBJ2-7; perhaps D is TRBD1 or TRBD2 (5 bases each). V shed 1 base and J shed 6 bases, with 10 bases lying between them. This CDR3 is built from 13 residues. Germline values: CDR1 MGHRA, CDR2 YSYEKL. CDR3 loop: CASSQVGAGEQYF. The DNA for the CDR3 is TGCGCCAGCAGCCAAGTCGGGGCAGGCGAGCAGTACTTC.

The rearrangement links TRBV6-1 to TRBJ2-1; D not resolved. Trimming removed 6 bases from V and 8 bases from J, with 8 bases in between. Germline loops: CDR1 MNHNS, CDR2 SASEGT. The CDR3 is 11 residues long. For the CDR3, the DNA is TGTGCCAGCAGCACTCGGGATGAGCAGTTCTTC. Its protein product is CASSTRDEQFF.

The chain recombines TRBV6-5 with TRBJ2-1, with D uncertain. CDR3 length equals 16 residues. V was pared by 0 bases and J by 0 bases, with 9 bases between. Germline V gene lookup returns CDR1 MNHEY and CDR2 SVGAGI. The CDR3 DNA follows: TGTGCCAGCAGTTACTCAGGTTTAAGCTCCTACAATGAGCAGTTCTTC. The encoded protein is CASSYSGLSSYNEQFF.

V gene TRBV29-1 combines with J gene TRBJ2-2; D gene uncertain. CDR1 and CDR2 (germline): SQVTM, ANQGSEA. With 3 bases removed from V and 1 base from J, the gap between germline ends came to 9 bases. CDR3 length: 14 residues. CDR3 in DNA: TGCAGCGTTGATGTTCCAGGGAACACCGGGGAGCTGTTTTTT. This gives the protein CSVDVPGNTGELFF.

This clone was recorded once. The chain has TRBV6-1 and TRBJ2-1; 8 positions agree with TRBD1. Germline loops: CDR1 MNHNS, CDR2 SASEGT. This CDR3 has 13 residues. After removal of 4 bases from V and 15 bases from J, the junction contained 11 bases not matched to a gene. CDR3 sequence (DNA): TGTGCCAGCAGTGCGGGACAGGTTTTCGATGGGTTCTTC. The encoded protein is CASSAGQVFDGFF.

The V and J genes are TRBV2 and TRBJ2-7, with D possibly matching TRBD1 (6 bases). CDR1 and CDR2 (germline): SNHLY, FYNNEI. The germline V and J ends were trimmed by 5 bases and 0 bases, with 14 bases remaining between them. This CDR3 contains 15 residues. The CDR3 DNA is TGTGCCAGCAGTAGGGGCAGGGGCAGCTCCTACGAGCAGTACTTC. Translating gives CASSRGRGSSYEQYF.

The V and J genes are TRBV7-8 and TRBJ1-5; D call uncertain. Trimming shortened V by 2 bases and J by 3 bases, and 11 bases separated the two germline ends. The germline V gene encodes CDR1 SGHVS and CDR2 FQNEAQ. This CDR3 region has 15 residues. CDR3 nucleotide sequence: TGTGCCAGCAGCTTAAGAGCTGCAGTCAATCAGCCCCAGCATTTT. It codes for CASSLRAAVNQPQHF. The full variable domain, with the rest looked up from reference TRBV7-8 and TRBJ1-5, is GAGVSQSPRYKVAKRGQDVALRCDPISGHVSLFWYQQALGQGPEFLTYFQNEAQLDKSGLPSDRFFAERPEGSVSTLKIQRTQQEDSAVYLCASSLRAAVNQPQHFGDGTRLSIL.

V gene TRBV27 combines with J gene TRBJ2-5; D ambiguous. Germline CDR1 is MNHEY and CDR2 is SMNVEV (reference sequence). The V end lost 5 bases, the J end lost 1 base, and 14 bases lay between the germline ends. This CDR3 is 15 amino acids long. The CDR3 loop reads CASSPSVWGQETQYF. In DNA, the CDR3 is TGTGCCAGCAGTCCGAGTGTGTGGGGCCAAGAGACCCAGTACTTC.